These 13 T cell receptor beta chains share one sample of origin, sequenced in a study of graft-versus-host responses after intestinal transplantation. Generated by immunoSEQ multiplex PCR, the TCRdb table keeps only in-frame clones and is missing some. Of approximately 71,000 clones listed, 89% are singletons. Which antigens these TCRs recognize remains unknown. This sample comprised unstimulated CD8+ T cells sorted from spleen or lymph node cells, obtained before intestinal transplant. These receptors were taken from a human donor who received an intestinal transplant.

V gene TRBV30 combines with J gene TRBJ1-2; 7 bases are a match to TRBD1. The junction had 6 bases not matched to a gene; V was cut back by 2 bases and J by 6 bases. The CDR3 sequence is 13 residues long. Germline CDR1 is GTSNPN and CDR2 is SVGIG (reference sequence). The CDR3 is CAWSNDRVNGYTF. CDR3 coding DNA: TGTGCCTGGAGTAACGACAGGGTTAATGGCTACACCTTC. The full variable domain, rest sourced from reference TRBV30 and TRBJ1-2, is SQTIHQWPATLVQPVGSPLSLECTVEGTSNPNLYWYRQAAGRGLQLLFYSVGIGQISSEVPQNLSASRPQDRQFILSSKKLLLSDSGFYLCAWSNDRVNGYTFGSGTRLTVV.

V and J are TRBV27 and TRBJ1-6; D is possibly TRBD1 (6 bases). V was pared by 6 bases and J by 7 bases, with 16 bases between. Germline V lookup: CDR1 MNHEY, CDR2 SMNVEV (reference sequence). This CDR3 spans 15 amino acids. The CDR3 DNA follows: TGTGCCAGCAGCATCGCGACAGGTAGAAATTCACCCCTCCACTTT. As protein: CASSIATGRNSPLHF.

This sequence joins TRBV28 and TRBJ2-3; 9 bases map to TRBD2. The CDR3 consists of 16 residues. CDR1 and CDR2 (germline): MDHEN, SYDVKM. V lost 5 bases, J lost 10 bases, and 16 bases stayed unmatched. The CDR3 sequence is CASSPRGLAKGQAQYF. The CDR3 DNA reads as TGTGCCAGCAGTCCCCGTGGACTAGCGAAGGGTCAGGCGCAGTATTTT.

The CDR3 region is CASSRSRVTGEKLFF. The CDR3 DNA sequence: TGTGCCAGCAGCCGAAGCAGGGTCACGGGTGAAAAACTGTTTTTT. The chain carries TRBV7-2 and TRBJ1-4, with a weak D call TRBD1 (5 bases). This CDR3 region has 15 residues. Trimming stripped 5 bases from V and 7 bases from J, with 17 bases between. CDR1 and CDR2 (germline): SGHTA, FQGNSA.

The CDR3, as DNA: TGTGCCAGCAGCGTAGGTAGCGCTGACGAGCAGTACTTC. This codes for CASSVGSADEQYF. The chain joins TRBV9 to TRBJ2-7, with D possibly TRBD2 on 5 matching bases. The V gene lost 0 bases and the J gene lost 5 bases, with 9 bases spanning the gap. This CDR3 spans 13 amino acids. CDR1 and CDR2 from the germline V gene are SGDLS and YYNGEE.

The chain uses TRBV27 and TRBJ2-1; 7 bases agree with TRBD1. V lost 5 bases to trimming and J lost 8 bases; unmatched junction nucleotides: 15. CDR3 length: 16 residues. Germline V gene lookup returns CDR1 MNHEY and CDR2 SMNVEV (reference sequence). The CDR3 region is CASSKRTGGGYDEQFF. The DNA of the CDR3 is TGTGCCAGCAGTAAGAGGACAGGAGGAGGATACGATGAGCAGTTCTTC.

The CDR3 is CASSAGPRGLFF. CDR3 nucleotide sequence: TGTGCCAGCAGCGCGGGACCGCGGGGTTTGTTCTTT. The rearrangement joins TRBV9 to TRBJ1-1; the D gene is possibly TRBD1 (5 bases). Germline assignment: CDR1 SGDLS and CDR2 YYNGEE. The V gene lost 3 bases and the J gene lost 14 bases, with 17 bases spanning the gap. The length of the CDR3 is 12 residues.

This chain links TRBV11-2 with TRBJ1-2; no clear D gene. This CDR3 is 15 amino acids long. Trimming took off 4 bases at V and 2 bases at J, with 14 bases between the two ends. Germline values: CDR1 SGHAT, CDR2 FQNNGV. The CDR3 here is CASSYTGRRNYGYTF. As DNA, the CDR3 is TGTGCCAGCAGCTACACCGGGAGGCGGAACTATGGCTACACCTTC.

This chain joins TRBV5-6 and TRBJ1-1, with 7 bases aligning to TRBD1. CDR3 length: 14 residues. J was trimmed by 0 bases and V by 5 bases; bases with no gene match: 4. Germline CDR1 is SGHDT and CDR2 is YYEEEE. The CDR3 DNA reads TGTGCCAGCAGGTTGACAGGGATGAACACTGAAGCTTTCTTT. Encoded protein: CASRLTGMNTEAFF. Using reference TRBV5-6 and TRBJ1-1 for the parts outside the CDR3, the full variable domain is DAGVTQSPTHLIKTRGQQVTLRCSPKSGHDTVSWYQQALGQGPQFIFQYYEEEERQRGNFPDRFSGHQFPNYSSELNVNALLLGDSALYLCASRLTGMNTEAFFGQGTRLTVV.

The chain recombines TRBV12-5 with TRBJ2-7, with 7 bases lining up with TRBD1. Germline values: CDR1 LGHNT, CDR2 FRNRAP. The CDR3 loop spans 16 amino acids. V lost 5 bases and J lost 0; bases outside the gene matches: 10. CDR3 loop: CASGRPKGQSSYEQYF. In DNA, the CDR3 is TGTGCTAGTGGTCGCCCCAAGGGACAGAGCTCCTACGAGCAGTACTTC.

The rearrangement links TRBV18 to TRBJ2-6; weak D call: TRBD2 (6 bases). Germline loops: CDR1 KGHSH, CDR2 LQKENI. Trimming shortened V by 8 bases and J by 0 bases, and 14 bases separated the two germline ends. The CDR3 loop spans 16 amino acids. CDR3 residues: CASQEGEDSGANVLTF. The CDR3 DNA is TGTGCCAGCCAGGAGGGCGAAGACTCTGGGGCCAACGTCCTGACTTTC.

This clone was recorded a few times. The rearrangement uses TRBV10-2 and TRBJ2-7; D not certain. Germline CDR1 WSHSY, CDR2 SAAADI. Trimming took off 6 bases at V and 3 bases at J, with 15 bases between the two ends. CDR3 size: 14 residues. In DNA form, the CDR3 reads TGCGCCAGCAGCCTCAGGCGCGCCTTCTACGAGCAGTACTTC. This translates into CASSLRRAFYEQYF.

The table lists this clone with a few counts. J is TRBJ2-7 and V is TRBV7-9, with 12 bases fitting TRBD2. CDR3 length: 14 residues. V lost 5 bases to trimming and J lost 3 bases; unmatched junction nucleotides: 2. Germline CDR1 is SEHNR and CDR2 is FQNEAQ (reference sequence). For the CDR3, the DNA is TGTGCCAGCAGCCAGACTAGCGGGAGCTACGAGCAGTACTTC. It specifies CASSQTSGSYEQYF.